This T cell receptor beta chain was sequenced during a study of blood T cell repertoires in COVID-19 (dated by TCRdb to the early 2020s). About the full investigation: The collaborator samples originated in the United States, Italy and Spain and spanned the acute and convalescent phases of COVID-19. The prospective study material was composed of cDNA or gDNA derived from T cells, B-cell-depleted T cells, or PBMCs. HLA class I and class II types, where available, came from metadata supplied by the sample provider rather than from assay-based typing. The dataset comprised deeply sampled blood TCRbeta repertoires from subjects exposed to, actively infected with, or recovered from COVID-19. Nearly every sample came with metadata listing a de-identified subject ID, COVID-19 status, age in years and sex. A freely available public database, intended as a resource for researchers studying the immune response to SARS-CoV-2, is where the repertoires were released. The samples were drawn from the first 160 participants of the ongoing ImmuneRACE study and from 1,254 subjects provided by 6 global collaborators.

TCRbeta CDR3 regions were amplified from genomic DNA by means of the immunoSEQ Assay, a bias-controlled multiplex PCR. The original pipeline was this. Within the assay, amplification of reference gene primers was used to estimate how many nucleated cells each sample contained. Sequence reads were collapsed and filtered to measure the absolute abundance of every unique TCRbeta CDR3 rearrangement. For each sample, productive Simpson clonality was calculated as the square root of Simpson's diversity index across productive rearrangements. TCRdb provides this immuneACCESS table in a form limited to in-frame rearrangements. Some clones are lacking; in checked studies, under half of them reflect an unresolved V gene, and why the rest are absent is not known. V and J calls and clone size are those listed in that table; D and trimming were worked out from the DNA. This sample gives 250,000 or so clones in total; about 82% of them show up just once. In total, the top ten clones hold 2% to 2.5% of the sample.

As concerns this clone: There is no known antigen for this receptor. Base quality data are lacking; no much larger clone is found one base away.

Broader findings and caveats from the paper: How much clinical and demographic metadata was included differed by source and by participant, and the metadata was provided uncurated.

Here V drops 4 bases and J drops 0 bases, and the junction holds 2 bases not matched to any gene. From cysteine to phenylalanine, the CDR3 is 15 amino acids long. The DNA shown is the 45-base CDR3, in frame from base 1. CDR1 and CDR2 are read off the germline V gene as MNHEY and SVGAGI. Enrolling through a virtual design, the prospective study's participants ranged in age from roughly 18 to 89 years and lived across 24 United States geographic areas. To assign participants to cohorts, the prospective study relied on clinical history that participants themselves reported in a screening survey and a study questionnaire. ImmuneRACE Cohort 3 recovered participants were defined by two consecutive negative NP/OP PCR tests, healthcare professional clearance, or symptom resolution. Mobile phlebotomists in the prospective study collected whole blood, serum and a nasopharyngeal or oropharyngeal swab from every participant. Additional blood draws and questionnaires over an approximately two-month period could optionally be provided by prospective study participants. Prospective study blood samples were shipped either frozen or at room temperature before DNA extraction.

The sequence was collected from a woman between 45 and 60 years old who had recovered from COVID-19. The sequenced sample was PBMCs or T cells enriched from blood (not recorded which). The chain is made from TRBV6-5 and TRBJ1-4, and 7 junctional nucleotides match TRBD1. The DNA sequence is as follows: TGTGCCAGCAGTTCTACAGGGGCAACTAATGAAAAACTGTTTTTT. Translated, this is CASSSTGATNEKLFF.